The rows below give T cell receptor beta chains drawn from one sample of a study of T cell responses to AZD1222 COVID-19 vaccine. Assay: immunoSEQ multiplex PCR; the TCRdb copy retains only in-frame clones and omits some. The table lists about 78,000 clones, about 85% of them singletons. Sequenced here: peripheral blood, sampled on day 0 of AZD1222 vaccination. These receptors all come from an adult in good health. Both conserved end residues are part of each CDR3. The D gene is left open where the match is weak. A row's size may be missing; if present it is once, few, many or a size class.

cdr3_nt cdr3_aa j_call cdr3_length clone_size v_call d_call
TGTGCCAGCAGCTTAAGGGCCAATGAAAAACTGTTTTTT CASSLRANEKLFF TRBJ1-4 13 once TRBV7-2 NA
TGTGCCAGCAGCTCTCGACTAGCGGGAGGCAATGAGCAGTTCTTC CASSSRLAGGNEQFF TRBJ2-1 15 NA TRBV7-2 TRBD2
TGTGCCAGCAGCGTGGGGGACAGGGCTTACGAGCAGTACTTC CASSVGDRAYEQYF TRBJ2-7 14 NA TRBV9 TRBD1
TGTGCCAGCAGCAACCGACTAGCGGGACGTTCCGAGCAGTACTTC CASSNRLAGRSEQYF TRBJ2-7 15 many TRBV21-1 NA
TGTGCCAGCAGTATCCGGGCCGATACCTATGAGCAGTTCTTC CASSIRADTYEQFF TRBJ2-1 14 NA TRBV6-5 NA
TGTGCCAGCAGCCAAGGGGTTTTAGGCGGCGAGACCCAGTACTTC CASSQGVLGGETQYF TRBJ2-5 15 NA TRBV3-1/TRBV3-2 NA
TGTGCCTGGAGGGAACGGACTAACACTGAAGCTTTCTTT CAWRERTNTEAFF TRBJ1-1 13 NA TRBV30 NA
TGTGCCAGCAGTTCGATCCGGGCCTCGGGTGAGAAACTGTTTTTT CASSSIRASGEKLFF TRBJ1-4 15 NA TRBV27 NA
TGTGCCAGCAGTGACTACGACACCGGGGAGCTGTTTTTT CASSDYDTGELFF TRBJ2-2 13 NA TRBV6-4 NA
TGTGCCAGCAGTCCAGCCGGGGGATACAATGAGCAGTTCTTC CASSPAGGYNEQFF TRBJ2-1 14 NA TRBV28 NA
TGTGCCAGTAGTGCGGCAGTCAATCAGCCCCAGCATTTT CASSAAVNQPQHF TRBJ1-5 13 once TRBV19 NA
TGTGCCAGCAGTGATAGGGCGGGAACTGAAGCTTTCTTT CASSDRAGTEAFF TRBJ1-1 13 NA TRBV25-1 NA
TGTGCCATCAGTGAGTTGAGCAGGGGTGCCGGAAACACCATATATTTT CAISELSRGAGNTIYF TRBJ1-3 16 NA TRBV10-3 NA
TGTGCCAGCAGCTTTCTCGGGGGAGAGCAGTACTTC CASSFLGGEQYF TRBJ2-7 12 NA TRBV5-6 NA
TGTGCCAGTAGTATCAGGAATTCCTTACTTAACTATGGCTACACCTTC CASSIRNSLLNYGYTF TRBJ1-2 16 NA TRBV19 NA
TGCAGCGTTGTAAGGGGGAACGAGCAGTACTTC CSVVRGNEQYF TRBJ2-7 11 NA TRBV29-1 NA
TGTGCCAGCAGCCTTGGGGGAAATCCAGATACGCAGTATTTT CASSLGGNPDTQYF TRBJ2-3 14 NA TRBV7-3 NA
TGTGCCAGTGGACTACCTCCGAACACCGGGGAGCTGTTTTTT CASGLPPNTGELFF TRBJ2-2 14 NA TRBV19 NA
TGTGCCACCAGTGGCGAAGGAGATTCCTACGAGCAGTACTTC CATSGEGDSYEQYF TRBJ2-7 14 NA TRBV24-1 NA
TGTGCCTGGCTCAAAAACTACAATGAGCAGTTCTTC CAWLKNYNEQFF TRBJ2-1 12 NA TRBV30 NA
TGTGCCAGCAGCCACCAGGGGGCGGAGGCTTTCTTT CASSHQGAEAFF TRBJ1-1 12 few TRBV7-9 TRBD1
TGTGCTAGCCTACAGGGGAACACAGATACGCAGTATTTT CASLQGNTDTQYF TRBJ2-3 13 NA TRBV12-5 TRBD1
TGCGCCAGCAGCCTCGGGGGGCTAGCGGGAGGGAGGAACACCGGGGAGCTGTTTTTT CASSLGGLAGGRNTGELFF TRBJ2-2 19 NA TRBV4-1 TRBD2
TGCGCCACCTCTCCTAGCGGGAGTCTGGGCGAGCAGTACTTC CATSPSGSLGEQYF TRBJ2-7 14 NA TRBV5-1 TRBD2
TGTGCCAGCTCACCGGACAGCTCTGGAAACACCATATATTTT CASSPDSSGNTIYF TRBJ1-3 14 NA TRBV18 NA
TGTGCCAGCTCACCGGACAGGGTCTACGAGCAGTACTTC CASSPDRVYEQYF TRBJ2-7 13 NA TRBV18 TRBD1
TGCAGCGTTGATGGGCGAGCTGAAGCTTTCTTT CSVDGRAEAFF TRBJ1-1 11 NA TRBV29-1 NA
TGTGCCAGCACCTTGAAGGGCCCGCGAGAGGGGGCTAGCGGGGAGCTGTTTTTT CASTLKGPREGASGELFF TRBJ2-2 18 NA TRBV5-6 TRBD1
TGTGCCAGCAAAGCGGGACCTCATTTGGAAAAACTGTTTTTT CASKAGPHLEKLFF TRBJ1-4 14 NA TRBV2 NA
TGTGCCAGCAGCTCGGACAGCAAAAACATTCAGTACTTC CASSSDSKNIQYF TRBJ2-4 13 NA TRBV28 NA
TGTGCCAGCAGGGCCACAGATACGCAGTATTTT CASRATDTQYF TRBJ2-3 11 NA TRBV2 NA
TGTGCCAGCTCACCATTTACAGGAGATACGCAGTATTTT CASSPFTGDTQYF TRBJ2-3 13 NA TRBV18 NA
TGCAGCGCCCCAGGGGAAGTTGGTAGCACAGATACGCAGTATTTT CSAPGEVGSTDTQYF TRBJ2-3 15 NA TRBV29-1 NA
TGTGCCAGCTCACTTGAGACTTTAGCGAGCTCCTACAATGAGCAGTTCTTC CASSLETLASSYNEQFF TRBJ2-1 17 NA TRBV18 NA
TGTGCCAGCAGCCTATCTAGCGGGGCGAACACCGGGAAGCTGTTTTTT CASSLSSGANTGKLFF TRBJ2-2 16 NA TRBV11-2 TRBD2